This T cell receptor beta chain was sequenced in a study of CD8 T cells in Susac syndrome. An input of 0.5 to 1 ug of RNA was subjected to reverse transcription using random hexamers. Multiplex immunoSEQ PCR targeted 54 Vbeta and 13 Jbeta TCR beta segments. TCRdb itself ran the immunoSEQ multiplex PCR reads through MiXCR, one entry per CDR3 protein. There are about 140,000 distinct CDR3 sequences in the sample; approximately 94% occur only once, and around 0.08% lies in the top ten. This clonotype was recorded only once. Diagnostic criteria for definite or probable disease, in their recently defined form, were met by the patients with Susac syndrome. Sequencing input: CD4+ T cells from PBMCs. This sequence was found in a human donor with Susac syndrome.

Here the CDR3 DNA reads TGTGCCAGCAGGAGGAGCGGGCCCGGTATGGAGACCCAGTACTTC. It specifies CASRRSGPGMETQYF. The rearrangement links TRBV12-3 or TRBV12-4 to TRBJ2-5, with D possibly matching TRBD2 (6 bases). The CDR3 has 15 residues. Trimming removed 6 bases at V and 5 bases at J, with 19 bases between.